This TCR beta chain derives from a study of blood T cell repertoires in COVID-19. Study-level information: Acute and convalescent COVID-19 samples came from the United States, Italy and Spain.

This table comes from immunoSEQ multiplex PCR, and its TCRdb copy is limited to in-frame clones, with some not included. The profile shows around 60,000 clones, around 74% of them singletons. The CDR3 sequence is 15 residues long. CDR1 and CDR2 (germline): SGHDT, YYEEEE. V was clipped by 4 bases and J by 6 bases; unmatched bases: 11. The sequence was collected from a woman older than 75 with acute or convalescent COVID-19. The J gene is TRBJ2-7, the V gene TRBV5-6, with 9 bases fitting TRBD1. Sequenced: peripheral blood. The DNA for the CDR3 is TGTGCCAGCAGCGACGGGACAGGGAGTCGGCTCGAGCAGTACTTC. Protein sequence: CASSDGTGSRLEQYF.